The 7 T cell receptor beta chains listed next were all sequenced from one sample in a study of T cell responses to AZD1222 COVID-19 vaccine. The data were produced by immunoSEQ multiplex PCR, yet TCRdb's version contains in-frame clones alone and is incomplete. The sample yields roughly 260,000 clones, 85% to 95% seen once. The source was peripheral blood, collected on day 0 of AZD1222 vaccination. The receptors shown here come from an adult in good health.

The rearrangement uses TRBV28 and TRBJ1-1; D possibly corresponds to TRBD1 (6 bases). Germline values: CDR1 MDHEN, CDR2 SYDVKM. The CDR3 sequence is 12 residues long. V lost 6 bases, J lost 3 bases, and 8 bases lay in between. DNA for the CDR3: TGTGCCAGCAGACGACAGGACACTGAAGCTTTCTTT. Translation: CASRRQDTEAFF.

As concerns this clone: Other DNA sequences in the sample encode the same CDR3. The chain has TRBV9 and TRBJ2-1; D ambiguous. Trimming removed 2 bases from V and 0 bases from J, with 6 bases in between. The CDR3 covers 14 residues. CDR1 SGDLS and CDR2 YYNGEE come from the germline V gene. For the CDR3, the DNA is TGTGCCAGCAGCGTGGATAGCTCCTACAATGAGCAGTTCTTC. It encodes CASSVDSSYNEQFF.

The chain links TRBV3-1 (or the pseudogene TRBV3-2) to TRBJ1-3; no clear D. Germline V gene lookup returns CDR1 LGHDT and CDR2 YNNKEL (reference sequence). V lost 8 bases to trimming and J lost 4 bases, with 12 bases between them. This CDR3 is built from 13 residues. CDR3 in amino acids: CASQHGVGNTIYF. The CDR3 nucleotides read TGTGCCAGCCAGCACGGGGTGGGAAACACCATATATTTT.

The chain has TRBV27 and TRBJ2-7; unclear D gene. Trimming pared 4 bases from V and 2 bases from J, leaving 6 bases between. The length of the CDR3 is 12 residues. Germline V CDR1 and CDR2: MNHEY, SMNVEV (reference sequence). For the CDR3, the DNA is TGTGCCAGCAGTTCGCTCACCTACGAGCAGTACTTC. Amino acids: CASSSLTYEQYF.

The chain carries TRBV28 and TRBJ2-1; 7 bases map to TRBD1. The V and J ends lost 7 bases and 5 bases, in that order; junction bases with no gene match: 11. The CDR3 covers 15 residues. CDR1 MDHEN and CDR2 SYDVKM come from the germline V gene. This CDR3 is CASTPPGTANNEQFF. DNA of the CDR3: TGTGCCAGCACCCCCCCTGGGACAGCTAACAATGAGCAGTTCTTC.

The rearrangement joins TRBV4-2 to TRBJ2-7, with D maybe TRBD1 (7 bases). Germline lookup yields CDR1 LGHNA and CDR2 YNFKEQ. This CDR3 comprises 16 residues. Deletions cut 4 bases from V and 3 bases from J, with 19 bases between. The CDR3 protein is CASSRVPDREDYEQYF. The CDR3 bases are TGTGCCAGCAGCCGGGTCCCCGACAGGGAGGACTACGAGCAGTACTTC.

This sequence joins TRBV4-2 and TRBJ2-1, with TRBD2 matching over 13 bases. The CDR3 has 16 amino acids. The V and J ends lost 4 bases and 9 bases, in that order; junction bases with no gene match: 9. CDR1 LGHNA and CDR2 YNFKEQ come from the germline V gene. The chain's CDR3 is CASSLQGLAGKGEQFF. The CDR3 nucleotides are TGTGCCAGCAGCCTACAGGGACTAGCGGGAAAGGGTGAGCAGTTCTTC.